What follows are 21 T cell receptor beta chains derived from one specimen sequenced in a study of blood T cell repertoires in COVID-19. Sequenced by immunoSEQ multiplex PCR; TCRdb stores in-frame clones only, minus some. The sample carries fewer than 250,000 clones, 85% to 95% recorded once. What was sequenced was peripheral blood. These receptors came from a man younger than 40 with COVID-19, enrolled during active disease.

The CDR3 nucleotides read TGTGCCAGCACGGCTTCAGGAACGTCCGAGCAGTACTTC. Amino acid sequence: CASTASGTSEQYF. V gene TRBV6-5 combines with J gene TRBJ2-7, with D unresolved. The CDR3 consists of 13 residues. V lost 7 bases and J 6 bases, leaving 16 bases between the germline ends. Germline CDR1 reads MNHEY; CDR2 reads SVGAGI.

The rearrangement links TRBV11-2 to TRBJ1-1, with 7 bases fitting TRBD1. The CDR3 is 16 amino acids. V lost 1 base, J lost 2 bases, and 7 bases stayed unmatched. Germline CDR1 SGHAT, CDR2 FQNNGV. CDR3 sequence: CASSLAGGSGNTEAFF. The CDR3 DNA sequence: TGTGCCAGCAGCTTAGCAGGGGGTTCGGGTAACACTGAAGCTTTCTTT.

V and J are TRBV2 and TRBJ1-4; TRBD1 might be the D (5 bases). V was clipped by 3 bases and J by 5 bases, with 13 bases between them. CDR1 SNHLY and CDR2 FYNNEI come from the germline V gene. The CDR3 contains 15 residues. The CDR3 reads CASSDGRAGNEKLFF. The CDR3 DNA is TGTGCCAGCAGTGACGGTAGGGCAGGGAATGAAAAACTGTTTTTT.

The CDR3 sequence is CASRSAGGPYNEQFF. The CDR3 DNA sequence: TGTGCCAGCAGGTCAGCGGGGGGACCCTACAATGAGCAGTTCTTC. This chain links TRBV5-5 with TRBJ2-1, with 9 bases that match TRBD2. Looked up from germline, CDR1 is SGHKS and CDR2 is YYEKEE (reference sequence). There are 15 residues in the CDR3. J was trimmed by 2 bases and V by 5 bases; bases with no gene match: 5.

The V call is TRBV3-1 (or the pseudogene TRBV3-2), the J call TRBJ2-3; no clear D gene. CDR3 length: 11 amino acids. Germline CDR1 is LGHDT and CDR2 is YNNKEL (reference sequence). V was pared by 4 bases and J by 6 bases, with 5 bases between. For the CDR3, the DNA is TGTGCCAGCAGCCGCCGGGATACGCAGTATTTT. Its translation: CASSRRDTQYF.

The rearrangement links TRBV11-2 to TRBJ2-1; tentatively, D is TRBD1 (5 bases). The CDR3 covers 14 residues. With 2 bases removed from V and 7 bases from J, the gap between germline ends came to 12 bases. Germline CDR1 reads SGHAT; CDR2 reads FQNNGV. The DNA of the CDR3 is TGTGCCAGCAGCTTAAGTGGGGCGCTTAATGAGCAGTTCTTC. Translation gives CASSLSGALNEQFF.

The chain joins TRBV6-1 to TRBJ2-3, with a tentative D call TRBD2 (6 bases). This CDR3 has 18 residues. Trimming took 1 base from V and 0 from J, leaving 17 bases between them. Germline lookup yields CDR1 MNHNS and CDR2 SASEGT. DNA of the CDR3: TGTGCCAGCAGTGAAGGCGCCTGGGGGGTGGGTAGCACAGATACGCAGTATTTT. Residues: CASSEGAWGVGSTDTQYF.

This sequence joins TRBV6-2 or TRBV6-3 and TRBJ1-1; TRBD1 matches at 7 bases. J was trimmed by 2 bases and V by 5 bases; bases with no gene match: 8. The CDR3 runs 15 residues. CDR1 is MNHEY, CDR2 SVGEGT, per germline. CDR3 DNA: TGTGCCAGCAGTGACCATGGGACAGACAACACTGAAGCTTTCTTT. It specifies CASSDHGTDNTEAFF.

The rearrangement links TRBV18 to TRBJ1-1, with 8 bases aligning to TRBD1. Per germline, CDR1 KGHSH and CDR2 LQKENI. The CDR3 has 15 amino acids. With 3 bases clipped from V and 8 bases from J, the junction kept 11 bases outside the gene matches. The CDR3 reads CASSPRTGNRNEAFF. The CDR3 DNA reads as TGTGCCAGCTCACCGCGGACAGGGAATCGGAACGAAGCTTTCTTT.

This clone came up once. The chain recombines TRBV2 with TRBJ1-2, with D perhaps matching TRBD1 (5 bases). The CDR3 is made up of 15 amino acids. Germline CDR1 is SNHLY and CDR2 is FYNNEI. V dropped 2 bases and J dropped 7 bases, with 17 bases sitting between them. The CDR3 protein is CASSEMGRGRSGYTF. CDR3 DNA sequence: TGTGCCAGCAGTGAAATGGGACGGGGGAGAAGTGGCTACACCTTC.

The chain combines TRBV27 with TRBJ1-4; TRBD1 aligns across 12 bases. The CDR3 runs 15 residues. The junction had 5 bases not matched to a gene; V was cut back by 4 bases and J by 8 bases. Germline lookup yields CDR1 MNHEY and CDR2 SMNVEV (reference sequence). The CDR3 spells CASSSGTGGGEKLFF. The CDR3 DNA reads TGTGCCAGCAGTTCAGGGACAGGGGGCGGAGAAAAACTGTTTTTT.

The CDR3 coding sequence is TGTGCCAGCTCACCGGACAATGGGAGGCAGCCCCAGCATTTT. Encoded protein: CASSPDNGRQPQHF. The V call is TRBV18, the J call TRBJ1-5; a possible D gene is TRBD1 (5 bases). V lost 3 bases and J 7 bases, leaving 13 bases between the germline ends. This CDR3 contains 14 residues. Germline V lookup: CDR1 KGHSH, CDR2 LQKENI. Looking up the rest from reference TRBV18 and TRBJ1-5 gives the full variable domain: NAGVMQNPRHLVRRRGQEARLRCSPMKGHSHVYWYRQLPEEGLKFMVYLQKENIIDESGMPKERFSAEFPKEGPSILRIQQVVRGDSAAYFCASSPDNGRQPQHFGDGTRLSIL.

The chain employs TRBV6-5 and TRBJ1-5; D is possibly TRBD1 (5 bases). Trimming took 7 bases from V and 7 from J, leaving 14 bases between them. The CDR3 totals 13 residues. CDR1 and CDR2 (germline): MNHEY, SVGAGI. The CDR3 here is CASNPGMEQPQHF. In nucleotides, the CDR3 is TGTGCCAGCAATCCAGGGATGGAGCAGCCCCAGCATTTT.

CDR3 sequence reads: CASSPDRASPEAFF. The CDR3 DNA is TGTGCCAGCAGCCCTGACAGGGCATCCCCTGAAGCTTTCTTT. The rearrangement uses TRBV7-9 and TRBJ1-1; 7 bases fit TRBD1. Unmatched junction bases numbered 9, after V lost 5 bases and J lost 6 bases. Germline CDR1 is SEHNR and CDR2 is FQNEAQ (reference sequence). There are 14 residues in the CDR3.

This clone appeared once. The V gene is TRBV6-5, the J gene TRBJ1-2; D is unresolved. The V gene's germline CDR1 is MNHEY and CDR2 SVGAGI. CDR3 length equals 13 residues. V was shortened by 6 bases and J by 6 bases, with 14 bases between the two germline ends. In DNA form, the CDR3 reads TGTGCCAGCAGCCTTCAGACGAGGGATGGCTACACCTTC. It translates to CASSLQTRDGYTF.

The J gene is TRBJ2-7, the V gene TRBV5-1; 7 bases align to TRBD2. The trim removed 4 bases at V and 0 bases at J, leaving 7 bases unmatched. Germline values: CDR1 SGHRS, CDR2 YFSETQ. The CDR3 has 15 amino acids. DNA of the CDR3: TGCGCCAGCAGCATTTCGGGGGGAAGCTCCTACGAGCAGTACTTC. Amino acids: CASSISGGSSYEQYF.

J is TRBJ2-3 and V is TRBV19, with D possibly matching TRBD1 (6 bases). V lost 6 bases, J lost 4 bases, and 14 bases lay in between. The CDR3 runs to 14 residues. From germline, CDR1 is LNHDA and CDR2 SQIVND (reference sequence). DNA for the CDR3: TGTGCCAGTAGCAGGCAGGGGCCCTCAGATACGCAGTATTTT. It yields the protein CASSRQGPSDTQYF.

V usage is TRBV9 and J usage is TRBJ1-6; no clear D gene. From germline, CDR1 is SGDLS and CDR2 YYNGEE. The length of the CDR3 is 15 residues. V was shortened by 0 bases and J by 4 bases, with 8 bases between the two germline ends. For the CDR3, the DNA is TGTGCCAGCAGCGTAGGGGCAGGATATAATTCACCCCTCCACTTT. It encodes CASSVGAGYNSPLHF.

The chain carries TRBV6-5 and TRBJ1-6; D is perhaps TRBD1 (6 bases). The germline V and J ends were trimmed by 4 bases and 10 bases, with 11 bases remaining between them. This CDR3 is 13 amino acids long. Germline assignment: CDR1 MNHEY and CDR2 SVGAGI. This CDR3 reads CASSLQGYSPLHF. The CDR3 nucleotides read TGTGCCAGCAGTTTGCAGGGGTACTCACCCCTCCACTTT.

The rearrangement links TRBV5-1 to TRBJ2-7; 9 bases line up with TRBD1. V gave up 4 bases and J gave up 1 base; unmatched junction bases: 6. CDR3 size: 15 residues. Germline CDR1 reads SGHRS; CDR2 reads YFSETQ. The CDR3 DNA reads TGCGCCAGCAGCCCAGGGGACAGGGTGTCCTACGAGCAGTACTTC. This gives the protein CASSPGDRVSYEQYF.

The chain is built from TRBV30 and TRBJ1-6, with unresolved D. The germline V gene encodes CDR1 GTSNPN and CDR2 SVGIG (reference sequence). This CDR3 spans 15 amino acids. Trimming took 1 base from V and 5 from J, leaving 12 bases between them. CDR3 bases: TGTGCCTGGAGTGCTTGGCAGCGAAATAATTCACCCCTCCACTTT. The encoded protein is CAWSAWQRNNSPLHF.